This T cell receptor beta chain originates from a study of tumor-infiltrating lymphocytes in localized non-small cell lung cancer. Study-level information: Some samples were collected after neoadjuvant chemotherapy; smokers, never-smokers and several histologies were included. Each patient gave resected tumor and non-adjacent uninvolved lung tissue. Study observations and caveats: Only some patients had TCR sequencing, depending on available tissue.

A remark on this clone: Its cognate antigen is unknown.

CDR3 length: 14 amino acids. V was clipped by 3 bases and J by 4 bases, with 10 bases between them. Germline values: CDR1 ENHRY, CDR2 SYGVKD. The data were produced by immunoSEQ multiplex PCR, yet TCRdb's version contains in-frame clones alone and is incomplete. The sample includes about 15,000 clones, 75% to 85% seen only once; the top ten take 2.5% to 3%. The sequence came from a human donor with non-small cell lung cancer. Source material: lung tumor tissue. The J gene is TRBJ1-3, the V gene TRBV10-3; no firm D call. CDR3 residues: CAISDLPLGNTIYF. The DNA of the CDR3 is TGTGCCATCAGTGATCTCCCATTGGGAAACACCATATATTTT.